These T cell receptor beta chains were read from a single sample in a study of T cells in Graves' hyperthyroidism and ophthalmopathy. TCRdb analysed the multiplex PCR reads with MiXCR anew, one entry per CDR3 protein. This table has 90,000 to 120,000 distinct CDR3 sequences, 16% appearing once. Material: blood. The receptors here all came from a woman between 50 and 59 years old with Graves' hyperthyroidism. CDR3s include the opening cysteine and the closing phenylalanine or tryptophan. The D gene is left open where the match is weak. The size of a clone is reported for some rows only, either as once, few or many, or as a class for expanded clones.

abundance: many
j_gene: TRBJ2-3
v_gene: TRBV24-1
d_gene: NA
CDR3aa: CATSDWTGGDTDTQYF
CDR3nt: TGTGCCACCAGTGATTGGACCGGTGGGGACACAGATACGCAGTATTTT

abundance: NA
j_gene: TRBJ2-3
v_gene: TRBV20-1
d_gene: TRBD1
CDR3aa: CSARPQAGQGITDTQYF
CDR3nt: TGCAGTGCTAGACCGCAGGCGGGACAGGGTATCACAGATACGCAGTATTTT

abundance: many
j_gene: TRBJ1-5
v_gene: TRBV5-1
d_gene: NA
CDR3aa: CASSLEGHQPQHF
CDR3nt: TGCGCCAGCAGCTTGGAGGGTCACCAGCCCCAGCATTTT

abundance: many
j_gene: TRBJ2-3
v_gene: TRBV9
d_gene: NA
CDR3aa: CASSVVPQPDTQYF
CDR3nt: TGTGCCAGCAGCGTAGTCCCCCAACCGGATACGCAGTATTTT

abundance: many
j_gene: TRBJ1-2
v_gene: TRBV4-1
d_gene: NA
CDR3aa: CASSQEVTGINYGYTF
CDR3nt: TGCGCCAGCAGCCAAGAGGTGACAGGTATCAACTATGGCTACACCTTC

abundance: NA
j_gene: TRBJ2-2
v_gene: TRBV7-9
d_gene: NA
CDR3aa: CASSLSYGNTGELFF
CDR3nt: TGTGCCAGCAGCTTAAGTTACGGGAACACCGGGGAGCTGTTTTTT

abundance: many
j_gene: TRBJ1-3
v_gene: TRBV28
d_gene: TRBD1
CDR3aa: CASTPGGGAGTIYF
CDR3nt: TGTGCCAGCACCCCAGGGGGCGGAGCTGGCACCATATATTTT

abundance: few
j_gene: TRBJ2-7
v_gene: TRBV20-1
d_gene: TRBD2
CDR3aa: CSARGLAGGEQYF
CDR3nt: TGCAGTGCTAGAGGTCTAGCGGGAGGCGAGCAGTACTTC

abundance: few
j_gene: TRBJ2-5
v_gene: TRBV5-1
d_gene: TRBD2
CDR3aa: CASSIGLAGVQETQYF
CDR3nt: TGCGCCAGCAGCATCGGACTAGCGGGAGTGCAAGAGACCCAGTACTTC

abundance: many
j_gene: TRBJ2-2
v_gene: TRBV5-1
d_gene: TRBD1
CDR3aa: CASSVEGAPGELFF
CDR3nt: TGCGCCAGCAGCGTCGAGGGGGCCCCCGGGGAGCTGTTTTTT

abundance: many
j_gene: TRBJ2-3
v_gene: TRBV6-1
d_gene: NA
CDR3aa: CASKTVSLGTDTQYF
CDR3nt: TGTGCCAGCAAAACGGTCAGTTTGGGCACAGATACGCAGTATTTT

abundance: many
j_gene: TRBJ1-2
v_gene: TRBV5-1
d_gene: NA
CDR3aa: CASSSNPAGYGYTF
CDR3nt: TGCGCCAGCAGCTCCAATCCAGCTGGCTATGGCTACACCTTC

abundance: medium-sized
j_gene: TRBJ2-1
v_gene: TRBV18
d_gene: NA
CDR3aa: CASSSHAENEQFF
CDR3nt: TGTGCCAGCTCAAGCCACGCGGAAAATGAGCAGTTCTTC

abundance: many
j_gene: TRBJ2-5
v_gene: TRBV9
d_gene: NA
CDR3aa: CASSPRTETQYF
CDR3nt: TGTGCCAGCAGCCCCCGTACAGAGACCCAGTACTTC

abundance: many
j_gene: TRBJ2-1
v_gene: TRBV6-2/TRBV6-3
d_gene: TRBD2
CDR3aa: CASSKTSGAYNEQFF
CDR3nt: TGTGCCAGCAGCAAGACTAGCGGAGCCTACAATGAGCAGTTCTTC

abundance: NA
j_gene: TRBJ2-1
v_gene: TRBV6-1
d_gene: TRBD2
CDR3aa: CASSHPLAGENEQFF
CDR3nt: TGTGCCAGCAGTCACCCACTAGCGGGAGAAAATGAGCAGTTCTTC

abundance: few
j_gene: TRBJ1-2
v_gene: TRBV7-8
d_gene: TRBD1
CDR3aa: CASSSRSSTTGGALYGYTF
CDR3nt: TGTGCCAGCAGCTCACGCTCATCAACCACAGGGGGCGCTCTCTATGGCTACACCTTC

abundance: many
j_gene: TRBJ2-1
v_gene: TRBV6-1
d_gene: NA
CDR3aa: CASSEGAASYNEQFF
CDR3nt: TGTGCCAGCAGTGAGGGAGCGGCTTCCTACAATGAGCAGTTCTTC

abundance: many
j_gene: TRBJ2-5
v_gene: TRBV12-5
d_gene: TRBD2
CDR3aa: CASAISGGQETQYF
CDR3nt: TGTGCTAGTGCCATTAGCGGGGGCCAAGAGACCCAGTACTTC

abundance: NA
j_gene: TRBJ2-3
v_gene: TRBV2
d_gene: TRBD2
CDR3aa: CASSTPGLAGVDTQYF
CDR3nt: TGTGCCAGCAGTACCCCGGGACTAGCGGGAGTAGATACGCAGTATTTT

abundance: many
j_gene: TRBJ1-2
v_gene: TRBV2
d_gene: NA
CDR3aa: CASSVRSLYGYTF
CDR3nt: TGTGCCAGCAGTGTTCGTAGCCTCTATGGCTACACCTTC

abundance: many
j_gene: TRBJ2-5
v_gene: TRBV6-1
d_gene: NA
CDR3aa: CASTRDRQETQYF
CDR3nt: TGTGCCAGCACCCGAGACAGACAAGAGACCCAGTACTTC

abundance: many
j_gene: TRBJ2-5
v_gene: TRBV12-3/TRBV12-4
d_gene: TRBD1
CDR3aa: CASSLGDSKETQYF
CDR3nt: TGTGCCAGCAGTCTAGGGGACAGTAAAGAGACCCAGTACTTC

abundance: many
j_gene: TRBJ1-5
v_gene: TRBV12-3/TRBV12-4
d_gene: NA
CDR3aa: CASSLSGRANQPQHF
CDR3nt: TGTGCCAGCAGTTTGAGCGGCAGAGCCAATCAGCCCCAGCATTTT